This is a list of T cell receptor beta chains from one sample in a study of T cell responses to AZD1222 COVID-19 vaccine. Measured with immunoSEQ multiplex PCR; TCRdb has only the in-frame clones, and not every one. Seen here are around 140,000 clones, 90% observed once, and the top ten hold 1.6%. The sample consisted of peripheral blood, taken 28 days after the second AZD1222 dose. The receptors shown here come from an adult who received the AZD1222 COVID-19 vaccine. The CDR3 runs from the conserved cysteine through the conserved F or W. A D gene is named only where the DNA matches it firmly.

CDR3aa: CASSQDLVRGRAGELFF
v_gene: TRBV4-2
d_gene: TRBD1

CDR3aa: CASSPGTGSNQPQHF
v_gene: TRBV3-1/TRBV3-2
d_gene: -

CDR3aa: CASSLDSQSEAFF
v_gene: TRBV7-2
d_gene: -

CDR3aa: CASSQGSVVGNQPQHF
v_gene: TRBV3-1/TRBV3-2
d_gene: -

CDR3aa: CASSERQGSGEQYF
v_gene: TRBV6-1
d_gene: -

CDR3aa: CASSLSGLAAYEQYF
v_gene: TRBV5-4
d_gene: -

CDR3aa: CASSPSFTGTSNQPQHF
v_gene: TRBV6-6
d_gene: -

CDR3aa: CASDSSGASYNEQFF
v_gene: TRBV9
d_gene: TRBD2

CDR3aa: CASSQEETGTNYGYTF
v_gene: TRBV4-3
d_gene: -

CDR3aa: CASSSLSGGGPDTQYF
v_gene: TRBV9
d_gene: TRBD2

CDR3aa: CASSLEGWDYGYTF
v_gene: TRBV28
d_gene: -

CDR3aa: CASTRRFSFSGNTIYF
v_gene: TRBV6-7
d_gene: -

CDR3aa: CASSGGAGEVTDTQYF
v_gene: TRBV10-1
d_gene: TRBD2

CDR3aa: CASSVLGPGGTEAFF
v_gene: TRBV25-1
d_gene: -

CDR3aa: CAISDVGGRTEAFF
v_gene: TRBV10-3
d_gene: -

CDR3aa: CASSPRGMGYQPQHF
v_gene: TRBV6-5
d_gene: -

CDR3aa: CASSWAGADNQPQHF
v_gene: TRBV5-1
d_gene: -

CDR3aa: CASSLVGVLNTEAFF
v_gene: TRBV11-2
d_gene: -

CDR3aa: CSVEEVDRGLAGELFF
v_gene: TRBV29-1
d_gene: TRBD1

CDR3aa: CASSQDRGQTGGYTF
v_gene: TRBV3-1/TRBV3-2
d_gene: TRBD1

CDR3aa: CASSSEGQAIDEAFF
v_gene: TRBV11-2
d_gene: TRBD1

CDR3aa: CASSPPLRGTYEQYF
v_gene: TRBV18
d_gene: -

CDR3aa: CASSLVPRGSSGETKNIQYF
v_gene: TRBV7-8
d_gene: TRBD2

CDR3aa: CASSKLPSAPNEQFF
v_gene: TRBV6-5
d_gene: -

CDR3aa: CASKLGPEQFF
v_gene: TRBV6-5
d_gene: -